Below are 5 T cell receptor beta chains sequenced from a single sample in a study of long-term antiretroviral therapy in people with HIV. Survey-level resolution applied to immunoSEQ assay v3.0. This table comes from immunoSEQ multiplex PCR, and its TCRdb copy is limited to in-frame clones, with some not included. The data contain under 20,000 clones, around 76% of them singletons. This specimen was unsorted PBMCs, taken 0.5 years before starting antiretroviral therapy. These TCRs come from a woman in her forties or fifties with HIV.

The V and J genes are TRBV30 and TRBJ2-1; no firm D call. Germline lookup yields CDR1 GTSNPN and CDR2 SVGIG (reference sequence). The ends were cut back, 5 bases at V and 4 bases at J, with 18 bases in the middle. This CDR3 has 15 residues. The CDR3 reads CAWSADSSSYNEQFF. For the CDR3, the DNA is TGTGCCTGGTCGGCCGACTCCTCTTCTTACAATGAGCAGTTCTTC.

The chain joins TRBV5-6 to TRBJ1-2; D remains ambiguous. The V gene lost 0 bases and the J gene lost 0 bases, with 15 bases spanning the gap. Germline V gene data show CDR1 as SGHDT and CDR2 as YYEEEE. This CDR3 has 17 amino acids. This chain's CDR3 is CASSLGWQSGANYGYTF. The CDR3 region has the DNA TGTGCCAGCAGCTTGGGTTGGCAATCCGGAGCTAACTATGGCTACACCTTC. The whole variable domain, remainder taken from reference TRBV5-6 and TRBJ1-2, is DAGVTQSPTHLIKTRGQQVTLRCSPKSGHDTVSWYQQALGQGPQFIFQYYEEEERQRGNFPDRFSGHQFPNYSSELNVNALLLGDSALYLCASSLGWQSGANYGYTFGSGTRLTVV.

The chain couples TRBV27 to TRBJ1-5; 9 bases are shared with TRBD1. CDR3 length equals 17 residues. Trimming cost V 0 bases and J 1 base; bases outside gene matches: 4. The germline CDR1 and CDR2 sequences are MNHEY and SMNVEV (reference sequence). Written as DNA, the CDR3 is TGTGCCAGCAGTTTATCGTCGGGACAGGGAAGCAATCAGCCCCAGCATTTT. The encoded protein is CASSLSSGQGSNQPQHF.

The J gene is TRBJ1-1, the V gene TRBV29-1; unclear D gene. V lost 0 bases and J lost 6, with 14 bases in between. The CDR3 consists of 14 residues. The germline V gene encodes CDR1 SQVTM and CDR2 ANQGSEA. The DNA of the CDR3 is TGCAGCGTTGAAGATCTCTTTCGGGGTCCTGAAGCTTTCTTT. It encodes CSVEDLFRGPEAFF.

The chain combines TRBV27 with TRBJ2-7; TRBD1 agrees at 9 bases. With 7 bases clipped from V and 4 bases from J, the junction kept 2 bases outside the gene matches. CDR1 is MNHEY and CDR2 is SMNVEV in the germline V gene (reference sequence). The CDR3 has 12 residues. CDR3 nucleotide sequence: TGTGCCAGCAAACAGGGGGCTTACGAGCAGTACTTC. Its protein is CASKQGAYEQYF.